This T cell receptor (beta chain) appears in the sequencing data of a study of OX40 agonist ivuxolimab in advanced cancers. Background on the whole study: Ivuxolimab was a fully human IgG2 agonistic monoclonal antibody targeting the costimulatory receptor OX40 (CD134). Intravenous ivuxolimab was administered to patients every 2 weeks at six dose levels: 0.01, 0.1, 0.3, 1.5, 3 and 10 mg/kg. Of the approximately 50 dose-escalation patients, hepatocellular carcinoma was present in roughly 19, melanoma in around 15, renal cell carcinoma in 9 and head and neck cancer in 9. In the dose-escalation cohort, approximately 83% of patients were male, and the mean age was 60 years with a range of roughly 20 to 79. Prior anti-PD-1, anti-PD-L1 or anti-CTLA-4 therapy was permitted, and about two fifths of dose-escalation patients had received checkpoint inhibitors. Three dose-escalation patients achieved partial responses, one with hepatocellular carcinoma and two with cutaneous melanoma. Peripheral TCRbeta sequencing aimed to test whether ivuxolimab altered TCR sequence diversity and caused clonal T-cell expansion. The paper covers the monotherapy dose-escalation part of the phase I ivuxolimab trial, which included N of about 56 patients.

About this clone: This receptor's antigen is unknown. Base qualities are missing; no much larger clone stands one base away.

Here is what the overall study found, with its caveats: Low levels of normalized T-cell clonal expansion were also seen in some patients who did not respond. After ivuxolimab, CD8+ T cells had more expanded clones than CD4+ T cells on average. Antigen specificity was not determined for the clonally expanded peripheral T cells. At doses of 0.1 to 3.0 mg/kg, clonal expansion of both CD4+ and CD8+ blood T cells was observed from baseline to week 6. Partial responders in the 0.1-3.0 mg/kg groups had among the lowest normalized peripheral clonal expansion, especially among CD8+ T cells.

The trial excluded patients who had a history of autoimmune disease or who were on systemic immunosuppression. Peripheral blood for TCR sequencing was collected from all dose cohorts at baseline, on cycle 4 day 1, and on cycle 7 day 1. The samples were taken from a phase I, first-in-human, multicenter, open-label dose-escalation trial of ivuxolimab. Adults with locally advanced or metastatic melanoma, renal cell, hepatocellular, or head and neck squamous cell carcinoma were enrolled in the trial. Before TCR sequencing, CD4+ T cells and CD8+ T cells were sorted from peripheral blood as separate populations. The germline V gene specifies MNHEY as CDR1 and SVGAGI as CDR2. From the cysteine up to the phenylalanine, the CDR3 has a length of 14 residues. The entry retains the CDR3 DNA only, 42 bases that are in frame from base 1. V is pruned by 6 bases and J by 7 bases, leaving 10 bases of the junction without a gene match.

Genomic DNA was extracted from sorted cells for sequencing of the TCRbeta CDR3 region. The immunoSEQ Assay was used for sequencing of TCRbeta CDR3 regions. TCRdb obtained this table from immuneACCESS and retained in-frame rearrangements with V and J assigned. These tables miss some clones; where compared with another copy, unresolved V genes account for less than half of the shortfall, and the remainder is unexplained. The sample includes around 74,000 clones, with around 92% observed a single time. The ten biggest clones cover approximately 0.56% of the sample. Source: CD4+ or CD8+ T cells sorted from blood, taken in a trial of the OX40 agonist ivuxolimab. The receptor comes from an adult with an advanced solid tumor such as melanoma, head and neck, liver or kidney cancer. The sequence links TRBV6-5 to TRBJ2-5, with 8 middle bases fitting TRBD1. The bases read TGTGCCAGCAGCCGGACAGGGCAGGGGGGGACCCAGTACTTC. Its translation is CASSRTGQGGTQYF.